This entry lists 5 T cell receptor beta chains sequenced from one sample in a study of blood T cell repertoires in COVID-19. This table comes from immunoSEQ multiplex PCR, and its TCRdb copy is limited to in-frame clones, with some not included. The sample lists approximately 170,000 clones, around 82% occurring once. Source material: peripheral blood. These receptors were obtained from a man between 65 and 79 years old with active or convalescent COVID-19.

The sample holds a few counts of this clone. The V gene is TRBV6-2 or TRBV6-3, the J gene TRBJ1-1; 7 bases match TRBD1. V shed 2 bases, J shed 4 bases, and the junction held 7 bases outside the gene matches. The CDR3 totals 15 residues. CDR1 MNHEY and CDR2 SVGEGT come from the germline V gene. The CDR3 DNA sequence: TGTGCCAGCAGTTACCCCAAGGGGGCCGGCACTGAAGCTTTCTTT. It encodes CASSYPKGAGTEAFF.

The chain is built from TRBV5-6 and TRBJ1-6; D is unclear. This CDR3 comprises 13 residues. Germline V gives CDR1 SGHDT, CDR2 YYEEEE. Trimming stripped 4 bases from V and 2 bases from J, with 4 bases between. This chain's CDR3 is CASSQTYNSPLHF. The CDR3, as DNA: TGTGCCAGCAGCCAGACCTATAATTCACCCCTCCACTTT.

This clone was counted a single time. J is TRBJ1-1 and V is TRBV7-9, with TRBD1 as a possible D gene (5 bases). The ends were cut back, 3 bases at V and 1 base at J, with 9 bases in the middle. Germline CDR1 and CDR2: SEHNR and FQNEAQ (reference sequence). The CDR3 is 14 amino acids. The CDR3 DNA follows: TGTGCCAGCAGCTTTCAGGGCGAGAACACTGAAGCTTTCTTT. Translating gives CASSFQGENTEAFF.

V usage is TRBV30 and J usage is TRBJ2-7, with 12 positions matching TRBD2. This CDR3 has 16 amino acids. With V trimmed by 0 bases and J by 4 bases, 7 bases remained unmatched. Germline CDR1 GTSNPN, CDR2 SVGIG (reference sequence). The CDR3 region has the DNA TGTGCCTGGAGTGTCCGCTCGACTAGCGGGAGTTACGAGCAGTACTTC. As protein: CAWSVRSTSGSYEQYF.

The chain carries TRBV5-5 and TRBJ1-2; D ambiguous. Germline V gene lookup returns CDR1 SGHKS and CDR2 YYEKEE (reference sequence). V was trimmed by 3 bases and J by 8 bases, leaving 14 bases between them. The length of the CDR3 is 13 residues. The CDR3 sequence: CASSWTRTHGYTF. DNA for the CDR3: TGTGCCAGCAGCTGGACTCGGACGCACGGCTACACCTTC. The complete variable domain, with remaining parts taken from reference TRBV5-5 and TRBJ1-2, reads DAGVTQSPTHLIKTRGQQVTLRCSPISGHKSVSWYQQVLGQGPQFIFQYYEKEERGRGNFPDRFSARQFPNYSSELNVNALLLGDSALYLCASSWTRTHGYTFGSGTRLTVV.